This TCR beta chain was sequenced during a study of blood T cell repertoires in COVID-19. Study information: From the United States, Italy and Spain came samples of acute and convalescent COVID-19.

This clone was detected a few times. CDR3 length equals 13 residues. Germline values: CDR1 LGHNA, CDR2 YSLEER. V lost 2 bases, J lost 7 bases, and 4 bases stayed unmatched. The Seattle site enrolled patients during active infection and followed them longitudinally. The authors' processing: For nucleated cells, counts were estimated from reference gene primer amplification. Repertoires were generated with immunoSEQ multiplex PCR, while TCRdb's copy carries only in-frame clones and drops some. D and trimming were read from the DNA, whereas the V and J calls and clone size are those reported in that table. The repertoire holds 250,000 to 400,000 clones, with 88% as singletons.

The material sequenced was peripheral blood. This receptor was obtained from a woman between 25 and 40 years old with COVID-19, enrolled during active disease. The chain carries TRBV4-3 and TRBJ1-2; 7 bases line up with TRBD1. The CDR3 region is CASSQNRGGGYTF. CDR3 DNA: TGCGCCAGCAGCCAAAACAGGGGTGGTGGCTACACCTTC.